A selection of T cell receptor beta chains follows, all from one sample in a study of cytomegalovirus exposure and HLA in healthy donors. Method: immunoSEQ multiplex PCR; TCRdb's copy keeps in-frame clones and lacks some. The sample records roughly 50,000 clones, approximately 93% being singletons. The specimen was PBMCs. Receptors originate from a woman under 30 in good health and CMV-seropositive. The CDR3 runs from the conserved cysteine through the conserved F or W. D genes are given only for firm matches. For some rows the clone size is stated as once, few or many, or as a class when expanded; others skip it.

cdr3_nt cdr3_aa j_call clone_size d_call v_call
TGTGCCAGCAGCTTAGTAGCGGGGGACAGGGATACGCAGTATTTT CASSLVAGDRDTQYF TRBJ2-3 NA NA TRBV7-9
TGTGCCAGCAGACTCGGGACTAGCGGGGGCCTCTACAATGAGCAGTTCTTC CASRLGTSGGLYNEQFF TRBJ2-1 NA TRBD2 TRBV27
TGTGCCAGCAGAGAAGACAGAAGGGACGAGCAGTACTTC CASREDRRDEQYF TRBJ2-7 NA NA TRBV6-5
TGCGCCAGCGGACTAGTAGGGGATGAGCAGTTCTTC CASGLVGDEQFF TRBJ2-1 NA TRBD2 TRBV5-1
TGTGCCAGCAGCTTATCGGGGGATGGCTACACCTTC CASSLSGDGYTF TRBJ1-2 NA NA TRBV11-2
TGCGCCAGCGAAGGGGGCAACACTGAAGCTTTCTTT CASEGGNTEAFF TRBJ1-1 NA TRBD1 TRBV5-1
TGTGCCAGCAGCCGAACGGACTATGGCTACACCTTC CASSRTDYGYTF TRBJ1-2 NA NA TRBV7-9
TGTGCCAGCGGACTGTACAGGACAGGGAGCCACGAGCAGTACTTC CASGLYRTGSHEQYF TRBJ2-7 NA TRBD1 TRBV27
TGTGCCAGCAGCTTAGATCCAGGGCCCTATCAGCCCCAGCATTTT CASSLDPGPYQPQHF TRBJ1-5 medium-sized NA TRBV7-2
TGCGCCAGCAGCTTGGGTAGTAGCGGGGCGTACAATGAGCAGTTCTTC CASSLGSSGAYNEQFF TRBJ2-1 NA TRBD2 TRBV5-1
TGCGCCAGCAGCCAGCCCGGGACAGGGGATCAGCCCCAGCATTTT CASSQPGTGDQPQHF TRBJ1-5 NA TRBD1 TRBV4-1
TGTGCCAGCAGCTTAGACCCCTCCAGGGCGGCTAATGAAAAACTGTTTTTT CASSLDPSRAANEKLFF TRBJ1-4 NA NA TRBV11-2
TGTGCCATCAGTGAGCTATTAGTTGAGCAGTTCTTC CAISELLVEQFF TRBJ2-1 NA NA TRBV10-3
TGTGCCAGCAGTACGAACGGTTGGCCGACAGATGGCTACACCTTC CASSTNGWPTDGYTF TRBJ1-2 NA NA TRBV6-1
TGTGCCAGCAGCTTAGACCGGGACAGGGAGCAGTACTTC CASSLDRDREQYF TRBJ2-7 NA TRBD1 TRBV11-2